The next 10 T cell receptor beta chains were all read from a single sample in a study of T-cell memory formation after mild COVID-19. MiXCR, applied by TCRdb to the 5' RACE reads, yields one record per CDR3 protein. The sample holds under 200,000 distinct CDR3 sequences, under 15% seen once. The sample consisted of PBMCs or a T cell subset sorted from them (not recorded which). Receptors were obtained from a man in his late teens or twenties who had mild COVID-19 (a few samples of this study predate the infection). Cell type and time point are not known.

This clonotype showed up just once. The V and J genes are TRBV12-3 or TRBV12-4 and TRBJ2-1; D tentatively reads TRBD1 or TRBD2 (6 bases each). V was clipped by 1 base and J by 9 bases, with 10 bases between them. This CDR3 comprises 13 residues. As DNA, the CDR3 is TGTGCCAGCAGTTTAGAGGGGGGTGGTGAGCAGTTCTTC. This gives the protein CASSLEGGGEQFF.

This clonotype showed up just a few times. V and J are TRBV4-2 and TRBJ1-1; tentative D call: TRBD1 (5 bases). The V end was cut by 3 bases, the J end by 1 base, with 9 bases between. CDR3 size: 14 residues. CDR1 is LGHNA and CDR2 is YNFKEQ in the germline V gene. As DNA, the CDR3 is TGTGCCAGCAGCCACTTAGACAGGAACACTGAAGCTTTCTTT. Translation: CASSHLDRNTEAFF.

The chain employs TRBV5-4 and TRBJ2-3, with a weak D call TRBD2 (5 bases). Trimming removed 6 bases at V and 6 bases at J, with 20 bases between. In germline, CDR1 is SGHNT, CDR2 YYREEE (reference sequence). The CDR3 extends over 15 amino acids. The CDR3 DNA sequence: TGTGCCAGCACGACGCCCGGCGGGTCCGCCGATACGCAGTATTTT. Residues: CASTTPGGSADTQYF.

This clonotype has a count of ten or more. The gene calls are TRBV5-1 and TRBJ2-1; TRBD2 agrees at 12 bases. The CDR3 has 17 residues. V lost 3 bases to trimming and J lost 5 bases; unmatched junction nucleotides: 9. Germline V gives CDR1 SGHRS, CDR2 YFSETQ. Here the CDR3 DNA reads TGCGCCAGCAGCTCCTGGGCCCGACTAGCGGGGGACAATGAGCAGTTCTTC. It specifies CASSSWARLAGDNEQFF.

The V call is TRBV4-2, the J call TRBJ1-1; D unclear. The V end was cut by 1 base, the J end by 4 bases, with 10 bases between. CDR1 and CDR2 from the germline V gene are LGHNA and YNFKEQ. CDR3 length equals 14 residues. For the CDR3, the DNA is TGTGCCAGCAGCCAAGGGGAAGGTGGCACTGAAGCTTTCTTT. Its protein is CASSQGEGGTEAFF.

The gene calls are TRBV12-3 or TRBV12-4 and TRBJ2-7; D tentatively reads TRBD1 or TRBD2 (5 bases each). Trimming took 5 bases from V and 12 from J, leaving 14 bases between them. The CDR3 totals 11 residues. CDR3 loop: CASSTGQGLYF. CDR3 bases: TGTGCCAGCAGTACGGGGCAGGGCCTGTACTTC.

This rearrangement joins TRBV5-1 to TRBJ2-2, with no clear D. V was shortened by 0 bases and J by 0 bases, with 9 bases between the two germline ends. Germline V gene lookup returns CDR1 SGHRS and CDR2 YFSETQ. CDR3 length: 16 residues. Here the CDR3 reads CASSLDVVSNTGELFF. CDR3 sequence (DNA): TGCGCCAGCAGCTTGGATGTGGTATCGAACACCGGGGAGCTGTTTTTT.

The rearrangement joins TRBV12-3 or TRBV12-4 to TRBJ1-1, with 8 bases aligning to TRBD1. The J segment lost 2 bases and the V segment lost 5 bases, leaving 4 bases of the junction unmatched. CDR3 length: 14 amino acids. In nucleotides, the CDR3 is TGTGCCAGCAGTCAGGGGGCGCGAAACACTGAAGCTTTCTTT. Amino acid sequence: CASSQGARNTEAFF.

This clonotype came up many times. This chain uses TRBV7-9 with TRBJ2-5; D gene ambiguous. The CDR3 runs to 15 residues. Germline V CDR1 and CDR2: SEHNR, FQNEAQ (reference sequence). V was trimmed by 5 bases and J by 7 bases, leaving 20 bases between them. CDR3 in amino acids: CASSPPWPPVGTQYF. In nucleotides, the CDR3 is TGTGCCAGCAGCCCCCCCTGGCCCCCGGTGGGGACCCAGTACTTC. Combining the CDR3 with reference TRBV7-9 and TRBJ2-5 gives the whole variable domain DTGVSQNPRHKITKRGQNVTFRCDPISEHNRLYWYRQTLGQGPEFLTYFQNEAQLEKSRLLSDRFSAERPKGSFSTLEIQRTEQGDSAMYLCASSPPWPPVGTQYFGPGTRLLVL.

The sample holds one count of this clonotype. This chain links TRBV19 with TRBJ2-5, with D unclear. Trimming pared 4 bases from V and 3 bases from J, leaving 12 bases between. Germline CDR1 reads LNHDA; CDR2 reads SQIVND (reference sequence). The CDR3 sequence is 14 residues long. CDR3 sequence reads: CASSSGAPEETQYF. The CDR3 DNA reads TGTGCCAGTAGTAGCGGAGCTCCTGAAGAGACCCAGTACTTC.